These 20 T cell receptor beta chains came from one sample sequenced in a study of post-analysis software for immune sequencing data. Included in the TCR beta cDNA libraries were unique molecular identifiers. TCRdb processed the PCR reads anew with MiXCR; each CDR3 protein has one entry. The repertoire consists of about 430,000 distinct CDR3 sequences, with more than 30% occurring once and the leading ten covering approximately 7.1%. Study-level points and caveats: Relative to controls, patients had about 5 TRBV segments at higher frequency, with TRBV5-6, TRBV5-1 and TRBV20-1 among these.

These receptors are not linked to any known antigen. The specimen was blood. The receptors here all came from a girl aged 2-10 years with multiple sclerosis.

As concerns this clonotype: The conserved phenylalanine or tryptophan is not found at the CDR3 terminus, so this likely reflects a read error. The V call is TRBV4-3, the J call TRBJ2-1, with TRBD1 matching 7 bases. The trim removed 0 bases at V and 2 bases at J, leaving 10 bases unmatched. This CDR3 contains 18 residues. The germline CDR1 and CDR2 sequences are LGHNA and YSLEER. The CDR3 bases are TGCGCCAGCAGCCAAGAGAGTGGACGGGACAGTACCTACAATGAGCAGTTCGTC. This codes for CASSQESGRDSTYNEQFV.

V and J are TRBV20-1 and TRBJ1-1, with 7 bases identical to TRBD1. From germline, CDR1 is DFQATT and CDR2 SNEGSKA (reference sequence). This CDR3 has 13 amino acids. J was trimmed by 3 bases and V by 3 bases; bases with no gene match: 4. DNA of the CDR3: TGCAGTGCTAGGAGAGGGGGCGACACTGAAGCTTTCTTT. Translated, it gives CSARRGGDTEAFF.

The gene calls are TRBV20-1 and TRBJ2-7; TRBD2 agrees at 7 bases. Unmatched junction bases numbered 11, after V lost 0 bases and J lost 3 bases. The CDR3 covers 16 residues. Per germline, CDR1 DFQATT and CDR2 SNEGSKA (reference sequence). This CDR3 reads CSARDLLPREDYEQYF. CDR3 nucleotide sequence: TGCAGTGCTAGAGATCTCCTTCCCCGGGAGGACTACGAGCAGTACTTC.

This clonotype was found a few times. This chain connects TRBV12-3 or TRBV12-4 to TRBJ2-7; TRBD1 agrees at 8 bases. V shed 8 bases and J 0 bases; nucleotides not matched to a gene: 6. CDR3 length: 14 amino acids. For the CDR3, the DNA is TGTGCCAGCGCCCGACAGGGGTCCTCCTACGAGCAGTACTTC. Its translation is CASARQGSSYEQYF.

CDR3 coding DNA: TGCAGTGCTAGGGCTGACGGGGAAGGACGAAGCGAGCAGTACTTC. This codes for CSARADGEGRSEQYF. The chain employs TRBV20-1 and TRBJ2-7; possibly TRBD2 for D (5 bases). Germline V gene lookup returns CDR1 DFQATT and CDR2 SNEGSKA (reference sequence). The CDR3 spans 15 residues. V lost 3 bases, J lost 6 bases, and 21 bases lay in between.

The chain has TRBV27 and TRBJ1-2; a possible D gene is TRBD1 (5 bases). The CDR3 has 15 amino acids. CDR1 MNHEY and CDR2 SMNVEV come from the germline V gene (reference sequence). The ends were cut back, 2 bases at V and 2 bases at J, with 12 bases in the middle. The CDR3 DNA sequence: TGTGCCAGCAGTTTAGCGGGGGTACGGAACTATGGCTACACCTTC. It codes for CASSLAGVRNYGYTF.

In DNA, the CDR3 is TGTGCCAGCAGTCCCCCTGGCGGGTTCTATGGCTACACCTTC. It translates to CASSPPGGFYGYTF. The rearrangement links TRBV12-3 or TRBV12-4 to TRBJ1-2; D is ambiguous. V lost 5 bases to trimming and J lost 4 bases, with 14 bases between them. This CDR3 comprises 14 residues.

This chain uses TRBV20-1 with TRBJ2-3; D possibly corresponds to TRBD1 (5 bases). The germline V gene has CDR1 DFQATT and CDR2 SNEGSKA (reference sequence). The CDR3 contains 15 residues. V dropped 5 bases and J dropped 1 base, with 16 bases sitting between them. The CDR3 DNA sequence: TGCAGTGCTTACAAGGATGGCAGGGGCACAGATACGCAGTATTTT. It specifies CSAYKDGRGTDTQYF.

Here the CDR3 reads CASSYGAANYTF. CDR3 DNA sequence: TGTGCCAGCAGTTACGGTGCGGCGAACTACACCTTC. The chain carries TRBV6-5 and TRBJ1-2, with D uncertain. The germline V gene has CDR1 MNHEY and CDR2 SVGAGI. There are 12 residues in the CDR3. V was pared by 2 bases and J by 10 bases, with 11 bases between.

The chain uses TRBV7-2 and TRBJ2-7, with D hard to call. The CDR3 runs to 15 residues. The germline V and J ends were trimmed by 3 bases and 3 bases, with 15 bases remaining between them. CDR1 SGHTA and CDR2 FQGNSA come from the germline V gene. CDR3 loop: CASSFLYVSSYEQYF. DNA of the CDR3: TGTGCCAGCAGCTTTTTGTACGTGAGTAGCTACGAGCAGTACTTC.

This chain connects TRBV12-3 or TRBV12-4 to TRBJ2-5; D assignment may be TRBD1 or TRBD2 (5 bases each). The CDR3 runs to 15 residues. Trimming took 6 bases from V and 3 from J, leaving 17 bases between them. This chain's CDR3 is CASSTWDVQEETQYF. The CDR3, as DNA: TGTGCCAGCAGCACTTGGGACGTACAAGAAGAGACCCAGTACTTC.

V usage is TRBV7-8 and J usage is TRBJ2-3, with D possibly matching TRBD1 (5 bases). The CDR3 consists of 13 residues. V gave up 5 bases and J gave up 4 bases, with 10 bases separating them. Germline V gene lookup returns CDR1 SGHVS and CDR2 FQNEAQ. CDR3 nucleotides: TGTGCCAGCAGCCAGGGCTGGGCAGATACGCAGTATTTT. This translates into CASSQGWADTQYF. Full variable domain (rest looked up from reference TRBV7-8 and TRBJ2-3): GAGVSQSPRYKVAKRGQDVALRCDPISGHVSLFWYQQALGQGPEFLTYFQNEAQLDKSGLPSDRFFAERPEGSVSTLKIQRTQQEDSAVYLCASSQGWADTQYFGPGTRLTVL.

This chain connects TRBV9 to TRBJ2-5, with 7 bases fitting TRBD2. J gave up 5 bases and V 4 bases, and 8 bases lay outside the gene matches. The germline CDR1 and CDR2 sequences are SGDLS and YYNGEE. The CDR3 runs to 14 residues. DNA of the CDR3: TGTGCCAGCAGCCCTGGGGGGGATATTGAGACCCAGTACTTC. Its translation: CASSPGGDIETQYF.

V usage is TRBV11-2 and J usage is TRBJ2-1; the match to TRBD2 covers 8 bases. Per germline, CDR1 SGHAT and CDR2 FQNNGV. The CDR3 runs 15 residues. Unmatched junction bases numbered 6, after V lost 3 bases and J lost 5 bases. CDR3: CASSFSGGDHNEQFF. In nucleotides, the CDR3 is TGTGCCAGCAGCTTTTCGGGGGGGGACCACAATGAGCAGTTCTTC.

V is TRBV4-1 and J is TRBJ2-7; possible D gene TRBD2, 5 bases. Germline V gives CDR1 MGHRA, CDR2 YSYEKL. The CDR3 has 15 amino acids. V was pared by 1 base and J by 0 bases, with 10 bases between. The CDR3 is CASSQVGLSSYEQYF. The CDR3 DNA reads TGCGCCAGCAGCCAAGTCGGACTGTCCTCCTACGAGCAGTACTTC.

The rearrangement uses TRBV28 and TRBJ1-1; TRBD1 matches 8 bases. This CDR3 has 13 amino acids. Germline assignment: CDR1 MDHEN and CDR2 SYDVKM. The trim removed 11 bases at V and 1 base at J, leaving 6 bases unmatched. The CDR3: CALDRGENTEAFF. The CDR3 DNA reads as TGTGCCCTAGACAGGGGTGAGAACACTGAAGCTTTCTTT.

The rearrangement links TRBV7-9 to TRBJ1-3, with D unclear. The CDR3 is 12 residues long. V dropped 6 bases and J dropped 1 base, with 4 bases sitting between them. The germline V gene encodes CDR1 SEHNR and CDR2 FQNEAQ (reference sequence). The CDR3 loop reads CASSISGNTIYF. In DNA form, the CDR3 reads TGTGCCAGCAGTATTTCTGGAAACACCATATATTTT.

The CDR3 DNA follows: TGTGCCAGCAGCCAAGATACCAGAAGCAATCAGCCCCAGCATTTT. Translation gives CASSQDTRSNQPQHF. The rearrangement links TRBV3-1 to TRBJ1-5; D gene uncertain. Germline CDR1 reads LGHDT; CDR2 reads YNNKEL (reference sequence). The CDR3 contains 15 residues. V lost 0 bases, J lost 1 base, and 7 bases lay in between.

V and J are TRBV15 and TRBJ2-1; D unclear. V shed 4 bases and J shed 1 base, with 14 bases lying between them. The CDR3 totals 16 residues. Per the germline V gene, CDR1 is LNHNV and CDR2 is YYDKDF (reference sequence). The CDR3 bases are TGTGCCACCAGCAAGATCGGATATCCTTCCTACAATGAGCAGTTCTTC. Amino acids: CATSKIGYPSYNEQFF.

The V and J genes are TRBV7-9 and TRBJ2-1; TRBD2 aligns across 10 bases. The J segment lost 4 bases and the V segment lost 5 bases, leaving 8 bases of the junction unmatched. This CDR3 has 16 amino acids. The germline gives CDR1 SEHNR, CDR2 FQNEAQ (reference sequence). The DNA for the CDR3 is TGTGCCAGCAGCCGACGAATAGCGGGGGGATACAATGAGCAGTTCTTC. Translating gives CASSRRIAGGYNEQFF.